This TCR beta chain was obtained from a study of shared clonotypes between healthy human individuals. The ends were cut back, 4 bases at V and 0 bases at J, with 12 bases in the middle. This CDR3 is 15 amino acids long. The V gene's germline CDR1 is SGHVS and CDR2 FNYEAQ. Findings of the study overall: Genetic and exposure-history diversity was limited by the small donor number. Blood was the sole source, and tissue repertoires probably differ.

Some clones are missing from TCRdb's copy, which holds only in-frame ones; the method was immunoSEQ multiplex PCR. Here the sample spans about 490,000 clones, 70% to 80% being singletons. Points on this clone: What it recognizes is unknown.

All donors were healthy HIV-negative adults lacking recent acute infections or vaccinations. Unsorted material relied on tens of millions of PBMCs as the source of genomic DNA. This TCR derives from a woman in her thirties or forties in good health. Some clones in this sample may be carry-over from other donors' samples. The source material was PBMCs. V gene TRBV7-6 combines with J gene TRBJ1-1; D not certain. CDR3 loop: CASSSTTRVNTEAFF. The CDR3 nucleotides are TGTGCCAGCAGCTCCACCACACGGGTGAACACTGAAGCTTTCTTT.